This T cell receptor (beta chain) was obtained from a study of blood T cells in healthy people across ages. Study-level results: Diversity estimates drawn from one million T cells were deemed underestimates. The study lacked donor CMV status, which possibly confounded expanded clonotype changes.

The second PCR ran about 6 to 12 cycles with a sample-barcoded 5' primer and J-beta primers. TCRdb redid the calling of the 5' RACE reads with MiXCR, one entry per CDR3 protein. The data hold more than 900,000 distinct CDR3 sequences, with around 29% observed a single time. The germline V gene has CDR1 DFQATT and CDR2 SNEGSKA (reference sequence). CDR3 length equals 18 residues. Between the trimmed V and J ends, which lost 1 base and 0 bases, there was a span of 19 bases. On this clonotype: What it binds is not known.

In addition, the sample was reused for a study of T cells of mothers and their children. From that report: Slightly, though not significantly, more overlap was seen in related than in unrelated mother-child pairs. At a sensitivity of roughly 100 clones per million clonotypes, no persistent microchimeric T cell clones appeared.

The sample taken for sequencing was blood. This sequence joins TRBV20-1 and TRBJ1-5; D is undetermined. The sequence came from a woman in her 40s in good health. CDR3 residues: CSARVGRGYTFSNQPQHF. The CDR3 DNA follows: TGCAGTGCTAGAGTTGGCCGCGGGTACACCTTTAGCAATCAGCCCCAGCATTTT.